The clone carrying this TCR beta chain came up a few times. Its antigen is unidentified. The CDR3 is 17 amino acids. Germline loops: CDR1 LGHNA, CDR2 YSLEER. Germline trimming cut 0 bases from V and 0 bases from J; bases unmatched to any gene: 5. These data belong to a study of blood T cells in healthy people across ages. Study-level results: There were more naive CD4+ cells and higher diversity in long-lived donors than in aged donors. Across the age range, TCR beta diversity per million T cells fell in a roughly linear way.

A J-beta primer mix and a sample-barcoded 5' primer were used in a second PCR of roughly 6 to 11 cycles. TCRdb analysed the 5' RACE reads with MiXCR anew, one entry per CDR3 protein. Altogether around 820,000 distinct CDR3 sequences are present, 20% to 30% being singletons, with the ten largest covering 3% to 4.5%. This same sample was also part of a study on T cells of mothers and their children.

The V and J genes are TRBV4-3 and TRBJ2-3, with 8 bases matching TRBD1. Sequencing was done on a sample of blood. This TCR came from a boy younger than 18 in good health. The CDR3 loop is CASSQDRTGWSTDTQYF. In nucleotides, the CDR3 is TGCGCCAGCAGCCAAGATCGGACAGGGTGGAGCACAGATACGCAGTATTTT.